This record concerns one T cell receptor (beta chain) sequence. Antigen specificity is unknown. This record belongs to a study of cytomegalovirus exposure and HLA in healthy donors. Study results and caveats: Researchers reported that a few CMV-associated chains were confirmed in vitro as CMV antigen-specific.

The CDR3 has 15 amino acids. PCR involved 60 Vbeta and 13 Jbeta primers. Sequencing was performed with immunoSEQ multiplex PCR; in TCRdb, only in-frame clones are kept and a portion is missing. The sample shows 150,000 or so clones, approximately 80% of them seen only once. The chain links TRBV21-1 to TRBJ2-5; whether TRBD1, the table's D call, matches the DNA was not checked. The end of the DNA aligns better with TRBJ2-7, so the J call may be wrong. TRBV21-1 is a known pseudogene. The sequence was collected from a man in his forties in good health and CMV-seropositive. Sequenced sample: PBMCs. This CDR3 is CARSSSDRASYEQYF. The CDR3 DNA reads as TGTGCCAGGAGCAGTTCGGACAGGGCGTCCTACGAGCAGTACTTC.